These 11 T cell receptor beta chains originate from one sample sequenced in a study of response to subunit inactivated influenza vaccine. TCRdb called the RT-PCR reads again in MiXCR, with one record for every CDR3 protein. The data show a few hundred thousand distinct CDR3 sequences, with about 20% seen just once and approximately 10% held by the top ten. This specimen consisted of PBMCs from blood, obtained approximately 20 months after vaccination. Source of these receptors: a man between 50 and 75 years old who received an inactivated influenza vaccine.

This rearrangement joins TRBV6-5 to TRBJ2-2; the D gene is possibly TRBD1 (5 bases). Trimming shortened V by 3 bases and J by 0 bases, and 20 bases separated the two germline ends. The CDR3 has 19 residues. Germline lookup yields CDR1 MNHEY and CDR2 SVGAGI. CDR3: CASSYNGFRGYANTGELFF. DNA of the CDR3: TGTGCCAGCAGTTATAACGGGTTTAGGGGATACGCGAACACCGGGGAGCTGTTTTTT.

The chain couples TRBV7-2 to TRBJ1-1; D is possibly TRBD1 (6 bases). Germline V CDR1 and CDR2: SGHTA, FQGNSA. CDR3 length: 15 residues. Trimming removed 2 bases at V and 5 bases at J, with 15 bases between. The CDR3, as DNA: TGTGCCAGCAGCTTACAGGGGATAGTGGGTACTGAAGCTTTCTTT. Translation: CASSLQGIVGTEAFF.

This clonotype was counted between two and nine times. The chain is built from TRBV4-3 and TRBJ1-5; D unclear. Per the germline V gene, CDR1 is LGHNA and CDR2 is YSLEER. The ends were cut back, 0 bases at V and 0 bases at J, with 9 bases in the middle. This CDR3 spans 16 amino acids. CDR3 in amino acids: CASSQDLGYSNQPQHF. The CDR3 DNA is TGCGCCAGCAGCCAAGATTTGGGGTATAGCAATCAGCCCCAGCATTTT.

In this sample, this clonotype turned up many times. The chain carries TRBV29-1 and TRBJ1-1; no definite D call. From germline, CDR1 is SQVTM and CDR2 ANQGSEA. The ends were cut back, 5 bases at V and 4 bases at J, with 11 bases in the middle. The length of the CDR3 is 12 residues. CDR3 loop: CSVPRLGTEAFF. The CDR3 coding sequence is TGCAGCGTTCCGCGGCTGGGCACTGAAGCTTTCTTT.

With regard to this clonotype: A much larger clone sits a single nucleotide away, making a read error possible. The J gene is TRBJ1-1, the V gene TRBV6-5, with 8 bases lining up with TRBD1. Germline CDR1 MNHEY, CDR2 SVGAGI. V gave up 6 bases and J gave up 9 bases; unmatched junction bases: 3. The CDR3 is 11 amino acids. The CDR3 region is CASRSGGQAFF. The DNA for the CDR3 is TGTGCCAGCAGGTCAGGGGGCCAAGCTTTCTTT.

The rearrangement joins TRBV3-1 to TRBJ1-5; TRBD1 matches 9 bases. V was clipped by 4 bases and J by 7 bases; unmatched bases: 5. This CDR3 is built from 14 residues. Germline V gives CDR1 LGHDT, CDR2 YNNKEL (reference sequence). The chain's CDR3 is CASSPGQGRQPQHF. CDR3 DNA sequence: TGTGCCAGCAGCCCCGGACAGGGGAGACAGCCCCAGCATTTT.

This clonotype was observed many times. The chain couples TRBV7-2 to TRBJ2-3; 11 bases agree with TRBD2. The ends lost 4 bases at V and 8 bases at J; junction bases unmatched: 5. Germline values: CDR1 SGHTA, CDR2 FQGNSA. This CDR3 contains 14 residues. CDR3 sequence: CASSSETSGGTQYF. CDR3 coding DNA: TGTGCCAGCAGCTCGGAAACTAGCGGGGGTACGCAGTATTTT.

This clonotype was counted many times. The chain recombines TRBV12-3 or TRBV12-4 with TRBJ1-2; the D gene is possibly TRBD1 (6 bases). The length of the CDR3 is 16 residues. V lost 4 bases, J lost 1 base, and 16 bases lay in between. Here the CDR3 DNA reads TGTGCCAGCAGTTATACCGGGACACTTATTAACTATGGCTACACCTTC. It translates to CASSYTGTLINYGYTF.

This clonotype has ten or more counts. The chain links TRBV14 to TRBJ1-4; D ambiguous. With 3 bases removed from V and 0 bases from J, the gap between germline ends came to 8 bases. Germline V gives CDR1 SGHDN, CDR2 FVKESK. The CDR3 extends over 15 amino acids. As DNA, the CDR3 is TGTGCCAGCAGCCAGCGGAGGACAACTAATGAAAAACTGTTTTTT. Protein product: CASSQRRTTNEKLFF. The variable domain in full, with the rest retrieved from reference TRBV14 and TRBJ1-4, is EAGVTQFPSHSVIEKGQTVTLRCDPISGHDNLYWYRRVMGKEIKFLLHFVKESKQDESGMPNNRFLAERTGGTYSTLKVQPAELEDSGVYFCASSQRRTTNEKLFFGSGTQLSVL.

Of note for this clonotype: This may come from a read error, since a much larger clone is one base off. The chain combines TRBV3-1 with TRBJ1-2; TRBD1 is a possible D gene (6 bases). The CDR3 runs to 15 residues. CDR1 is LGHDT and CDR2 is YNNKEL in the germline V gene (reference sequence). The CDR3 DNA sequence: TGTGCCAGCAGCCAGGCCTGGGACAACTACTATGGCGACACCTTC. Encoded protein: CASSQAWDNYYGDTF.

This clonotype was detected only once. The chain employs TRBV30 and TRBJ2-7; perhaps D is TRBD1 or TRBD2 (5 bases each). CDR3 length equals 14 residues. Trimming removed 4 bases at V and 2 bases at J, with 15 bases between. Germline V gene data show CDR1 as GTSNPN and CDR2 as SVGIG (reference sequence). The CDR3, as DNA: TGTGCCTGGAAAGACGGGACCAAACCCTACGAGCAGTACTTC. Translated, it gives CAWKDGTKPYEQYF. Together with reference TRBV30 and TRBJ2-7, the CDR3 gives the full variable domain: SQTIHQWPATLVQPVGSPLSLECTVEGTSNPNLYWYRQAAGRGLQLLFYSVGIGQISSEVPQNLSASRPQDRQFILSSKKLLLSDSGFYLCAWKDGTKPYEQYFGPGTRLTVT.